One and the same sample provided the 28 T cell receptor beta chains below, sequenced in a study of T cells after yellow fever vaccination. MiXCR, applied by TCRdb to the 5' RACE reads, yields one record per CDR3 protein. The top ten hold 15% of the sample, which has hundreds of thousands of distinct CDR3 sequences, more than 9% seen once. The sequencing here drew on PBMCs, taken on the day of the yellow fever booster vaccination. These receptors were collected from a man aged 30 to 39 who received the YFV17D yellow fever vaccine.

The chain carries TRBV4-3 and TRBJ1-5; D is uncertain. V lost 2 bases, J lost 0 bases, and 8 bases lay in between. This CDR3 contains 15 residues. Germline V CDR1 and CDR2: LGHNA, YSLEER. CDR3 in amino acids: CASSQRPNSNQPQHF. The CDR3 nucleotides are TGCGCCAGCAGCCAAAGACCTAATAGCAATCAGCCCCAGCATTTT.

This clonotype appeared a few times. The CDR3 sequence is CASSTGRDGQPQHF. CDR3 DNA: TGTGCCAGTAGTACAGGCAGGGATGGTCAGCCCCAGCATTTT. The V and J genes are TRBV19 and TRBJ1-5; D may be TRBD1 (5 bases). This CDR3 contains 14 residues. V lost 4 bases and J lost 6, with 13 bases in between. The germline gives CDR1 LNHDA, CDR2 SQIVND (reference sequence).

This clonotype was counted between two and nine times. This chain links TRBV20-1 with TRBJ2-2; TRBD1 aligns across 9 bases. The CDR3 has 14 residues. V lost 3 bases to trimming and J lost 3 bases; unmatched junction nucleotides: 2. Germline V gene sequence: CDR1 DFQATT, CDR2 SNEGSKA (reference sequence). CDR3 amino acids: CSASRDRDTGELFF. The DNA for the CDR3 is TGCAGTGCTAGCCGGGACAGGGACACCGGGGAGCTGTTTTTT.

A few counts support this clonotype. The chain links TRBV7-2 to TRBJ1-4, with D maybe TRBD1 (5 bases). Germline V gene lookup returns CDR1 SGHTA and CDR2 FQGNSA. Trimming left V 1 base short and J 10 bases short, with 13 bases between. This CDR3 region has 14 residues. The CDR3 spells CASSLGGELGKLFF. CDR3 DNA: TGTGCCAGCAGCTTAGGAGGGGAATTAGGAAAACTGTTTTTT.

V and J are TRBV27 and TRBJ2-5; 8 nucleotides align to TRBD1. The CDR3 has 13 amino acids. Unmatched junction bases numbered 5, after V lost 6 bases and J lost 5 bases. Germline CDR1 MNHEY, CDR2 SMNVEV (reference sequence). CDR3 sequence reads: CASSRQGWETQYF. The CDR3, as DNA: TGTGCCAGCAGCCGACAGGGGTGGGAGACCCAGTACTTC.

This sequence joins TRBV20-1 and TRBJ2-2; 11 positions match TRBD2. This CDR3 has 14 amino acids. Per the germline V gene, CDR1 is DFQATT and CDR2 is SNEGSKA (reference sequence). J gave up 4 bases and V 6 bases, and 4 bases lay outside the gene matches. CDR3 loop: CSATGLAATGELFF. In DNA, the CDR3 is TGCAGTGCGACGGGACTAGCGGCCACCGGGGAGCTGTTTTTT.

The V call is TRBV30, the J call TRBJ1-1; D is ambiguous. Germline CDR1 is GTSNPN and CDR2 is SVGIG (reference sequence). The V gene lost 2 bases and the J gene lost 4 bases, with 11 bases spanning the gap. The CDR3 has 13 amino acids. Here the CDR3 DNA reads TGTGCCTGGAGTATAGGGTCAACCACTGAAGCTTTCTTT. Encoded protein: CAWSIGSTTEAFF.

Only a few counts were recorded for this clonotype. V gene TRBV7-9 combines with J gene TRBJ1-5; perhaps TRBD1 as D (6 bases). Per germline, CDR1 SEHNR and CDR2 FQNEAQ (reference sequence). The V and J ends lost 5 bases and 5 bases respectively, with 10 bases between them. This CDR3 comprises 13 residues. The CDR3 nucleotides read TGTGCCAGCAGCCAACAGGGATATCAGCCCCAGCATTTT. This translates into CASSQQGYQPQHF.

This clonotype was seen ten or more times. The V call is TRBV18, the J call TRBJ2-1; D possibly corresponds to TRBD2 (5 bases). V lost 1 base, J lost 9 bases, and 16 bases lay in between. CDR3 size: 15 residues. Per the germline V gene, CDR1 is KGHSH and CDR2 is LQKENI. The CDR3 region is CASSPREAESGEQFF. CDR3 sequence (DNA): TGTGCCAGCTCACCACGGGAAGCGGAGTCGGGTGAGCAGTTCTTC. Supplemented by reference TRBV18 and TRBJ2-1, the full variable domain reads NAGVMQNPRHLVRRRGQEARLRCSPMKGHSHVYWYRQLPEEGLKFMVYLQKENIIDESGMPKERFSAEFPKEGPSILRIQQVVRGDSAAYFCASSPREAESGEQFFGPGTRLTVL.

This clonotype has ten or more counts. V usage is TRBV5-1 and J usage is TRBJ2-1; TRBD1 might be the D (6 bases). The V and J ends lost 0 bases and 10 bases respectively, with 8 bases between them. The CDR3 sequence is 12 residues long. Germline V gene lookup returns CDR1 SGHRS and CDR2 YFSETQ. For the CDR3, the DNA is TGCGCCAGCAGCTTGGCAGGGACAGAGCAGTTCTTC. It encodes CASSLAGTEQFF.

The V gene is TRBV20-1, the J gene TRBJ2-7; D gene uncertain. The CDR3 covers 14 residues. With 1 base removed from V and 2 bases from J, the gap between germline ends came to 12 bases. The germline CDR1 and CDR2 sequences are DFQATT and SNEGSKA (reference sequence). In DNA, the CDR3 is TGCAGTGCTAGAGGCTTGACGGCGGCCTACGAGCAGTACTTC. Protein: CSARGLTAAYEQYF.

The chain is built from TRBV11-2 and TRBJ2-1, with a possible D match to TRBD2 (5 bases). The CDR3 is 16 amino acids. Trimming cost V 1 base and J 0 bases, with 10 bases left between them. CDR1 is SGHAT, CDR2 FQNNGV, per germline. The DNA of the CDR3 is TGTGCCAGCAGCTTAGCCGACTACAACTCCTACAATGAGCAGTTCTTC. Its protein product is CASSLADYNSYNEQFF.

This clonotype was recorded a few times. This chain uses TRBV7-2 with TRBJ2-5; tentatively, D is TRBD1 (6 bases). The V end was cut by 5 bases, the J end by 5 bases, with 15 bases between. The CDR3 extends over 14 amino acids. The germline V gene has CDR1 SGHTA and CDR2 FQGNSA. The CDR3 coding sequence is TGTGCCAGCAGCACGGACAGCGGAGCCGAGACCCAGTACTTC. Its protein is CASSTDSGAETQYF.

In its sample, this clonotype was seen a few times. The genes are TRBV6-1 and TRBJ1-5; 8 positions match TRBD1. This CDR3 comprises 15 residues. J lost 0 bases, V lost 3 bases, and 1 base had no gene match. Germline CDR1 MNHNS, CDR2 SASEGT. This CDR3 reads CASSEDRVSNQPQHF. The DNA of the CDR3 is TGTGCCAGCAGTGAGGACAGGGTTAGCAATCAGCCCCAGCATTTT.

This clonotype was recorded a few times. The chain combines TRBV28 with TRBJ2-1, with 11 bases lining up with TRBD1. The CDR3 has 17 residues. V shed 1 base, J shed 5 bases, and the junction held 7 bases outside the gene matches. Germline CDR1 reads MDHEN; CDR2 reads SYDVKM. The CDR3 is CASSLYRWTGGHNEQFF. DNA of the CDR3: TGTGCCAGCAGTTTATATAGGTGGACAGGGGGCCACAATGAGCAGTTCTTC. Variable domain in full (rest from reference TRBV28 and TRBJ2-1): DVKVTQSSRYLVKRTGEKVFLECVQDMDHENMFWYRQDPGLGLRLIYFSYDVKMKEKGDIPEGYSVSREKKERFSLILESASTNQTSMYLCASSLYRWTGGHNEQFFGPGTRLTVL.

The sample holds a few counts of this clonotype. The rearrangement links TRBV29-1 to TRBJ2-7; 11 nucleotides line up with TRBD1. Trimming removed 4 bases from V and 6 bases from J; junction bases left unmatched: 11. The CDR3 has 15 residues. From germline, CDR1 is SQVTM and CDR2 ANQGSEA. CDR3: CSVAPVGDRGSEQYF. The CDR3 DNA follows: TGCAGCGTTGCCCCAGTGGGGGACAGGGGGAGCGAGCAGTACTTC.

This clonotype was picked up a small number of times. The chain employs TRBV7-2 and TRBJ2-7, with a weak D call TRBD2 (6 bases). The length of the CDR3 is 15 residues. In germline, CDR1 is SGHTA, CDR2 FQGNSA. Trimming cost V 3 bases and J 3 bases, with 15 bases left between them. The CDR3 nucleotides are TGTGCCAGCAGCTTGGACTACCAACGCCACTACGAGCAGTACTTC. Protein: CASSLDYQRHYEQYF.

This clonotype was counted many times. The chain carries TRBV20-1 and TRBJ2-1; 7 bases align to TRBD2. There are 12 residues in the CDR3. Germline assignment: CDR1 DFQATT and CDR2 SNEGSKA (reference sequence). V lost 1 base, J lost 12 bases, and 6 bases stayed unmatched. DNA of the CDR3: TGCAGTGCTAGAGTGCCTAGCGGCCCGCAGTTCTTC. Translated: CSARVPSGPQFF.

This sequence joins TRBV7-9 and TRBJ2-6; D gene unclear. The CDR3 spans 15 residues. CDR1 and CDR2 from the germline V gene are SEHNR and FQNEAQ (reference sequence). The V end was cut by 5 bases, the J end by 0 bases, with 8 bases between. The CDR3 loop is CASSPTPSGANVLTF. CDR3 coding DNA: TGTGCCAGCAGCCCGACCCCCTCTGGGGCCAACGTCCTGACTTTC.

This clonotype was seen many times. J is TRBJ2-1 and V is TRBV20-1; possible D gene TRBD2, 6 bases. The CDR3 extends over 15 amino acids. The germline CDR1 and CDR2 sequences are DFQATT and SNEGSKA (reference sequence). V gave up 0 bases and J gave up 8 bases, with 17 bases separating them. CDR3 nucleotides: TGCAGTGCTAGAGATGGGACCACTAGCAAGCATGAGCAGTTCTTC. Its protein is CSARDGTTSKHEQFF.

CDR3 sequence reads: CSATPPDTSTDTQYF. The CDR3 DNA reads TGCAGTGCTACCCCGCCGGATACTAGCACAGATACGCAGTATTTT. The chain recombines TRBV20-1 with TRBJ2-3, with D unclear. Germline V lookup: CDR1 DFQATT, CDR2 SNEGSKA (reference sequence). The CDR3 totals 15 residues. Between the trimmed V and J ends, which lost 4 bases and 0 bases, there was a span of 14 bases.

This clonotype was seen a few times. V is TRBV5-5 and J is TRBJ2-5; weak D call: TRBD2 (6 bases). V gave up 6 bases and J gave up 0 bases, with 24 bases separating them. Germline CDR1 and CDR2: SGHKS and YYEKEE (reference sequence). The length of the CDR3 is 18 residues. The CDR3: CASTGTHRTDRYQETQYF. The CDR3 DNA sequence: TGTGCCAGCACCGGGACTCACAGGACTGATAGGTACCAAGAGACCCAGTACTTC.

This clonotype was counted between two and nine times. This rearrangement joins TRBV28 to TRBJ1-1; D gene ambiguous. V was pared by 8 bases and J by 1 base, with 11 bases between. The CDR3 length is 13 residues. Germline assignment: CDR1 MDHEN and CDR2 SYDVKM. The CDR3 region is CASWRPTNTEAFF. The CDR3, as DNA: TGTGCCAGCTGGCGGCCGACGAACACTGAAGCTTTCTTT. The whole variable domain, filled in from reference TRBV28 and TRBJ1-1, reads DVKVTQSSRYLVKRTGEKVFLECVQDMDHENMFWYRQDPGLGLRLIYFSYDVKMKEKGDIPEGYSVSREKKERFSLILESASTNQTSMYLCASWRPTNTEAFFGQGTRLTVV.

In this sample, this clonotype turned up a few times. The chain uses TRBV20-1 and TRBJ2-3; D might be TRBD2 (5 bases). The ends were cut back, 6 bases at V and 3 bases at J, with 16 bases in the middle. The CDR3 sequence is 14 residues long. Germline CDR1 and CDR2: DFQATT and SNEGSKA (reference sequence). In nucleotides, the CDR3 is TGCAGTGCAATAGCACTAGTCGGAACAGATACGCAGTATTTT. It encodes CSAIALVGTDTQYF.

The genes are TRBV4-1 and TRBJ1-2, with D possibly matching TRBD1 (6 bases). Per the germline V gene, CDR1 is MGHRA and CDR2 is YSYEKL. The CDR3 spans 14 residues. Trimming pared 0 bases from V and 8 bases from J, leaving 13 bases between. The CDR3 region has the DNA TGCGCCAGCAGCCAAGATCGGGGGGCTTGGGGCTACACCTTC. It encodes CASSQDRGAWGYTF.

This clonotype was observed at least ten times. An end of the junction does not agree with germline; a read error may underlie this. The chain joins TRBV11-2 to TRBJ2-4; TRBD2 matches at 13 bases. Germline V lookup: CDR1 SGHAT, CDR2 FQNNGV. CDR3 size: 19 residues. The CDR3 spells CASSFRGGGLAGAQNIQYF. The CDR3 coding sequence is TGTGCCAGCAGCTTTAGGGGTGGAGGACTAGCGGGAGCCCAAAACATTCAGTACTTC.

CDR3 in DNA: TGCAGTGCTGGGGGGACAGGGGGCAGTATTAGGGAGCAGTACTTC. Its protein product is CSAGGTGGSIREQYF. The genes are TRBV20-1 and TRBJ2-7; 12 bases match TRBD1. The CDR3 runs to 15 residues. Germline trimming cut 5 bases from V and 7 bases from J; bases unmatched to any gene: 12. Germline V CDR1 and CDR2: DFQATT, SNEGSKA (reference sequence).

The J gene is TRBJ2-3, the V gene TRBV28; D perhaps matches TRBD2 (6 bases). Germline V gene lookup returns CDR1 MDHEN and CDR2 SYDVKM. This CDR3 has 12 amino acids. V was shortened by 6 bases and J by 6 bases, with 10 bases between the two germline ends. The CDR3 sequence is CASRLGRDTQYF. In DNA form, the CDR3 reads TGTGCCAGCAGACTGGGGAGGGATACGCAGTATTTT. Full variable domain (remainder filled in from reference TRBV28 and TRBJ2-3): DVKVTQSSRYLVKRTGEKVFLECVQDMDHENMFWYRQDPGLGLRLIYFSYDVKMKEKGDIPEGYSVSREKKERFSLILESASTNQTSMYLCASRLGRDTQYFGPGTRLTVL.